The 21 T cell receptor beta chains presented below share a single source sample, sequenced in a study of blood T cell repertoires in COVID-19. The method was immunoSEQ multiplex PCR; TCRdb's version includes in-frame clones alone and lacks a portion of them. The sample consists of about 80,000 clones, approximately 86% of them appearing once. The material sequenced was peripheral blood. The receptors were gathered from an older man with active or convalescent COVID-19.

This chain links TRBV7-8 with TRBJ2-7; 8 nucleotides line up with TRBD1. The CDR3 has 14 amino acids. From germline, CDR1 is SGHVS and CDR2 FQNEAQ. V lost 3 bases to trimming and J lost 3 bases; unmatched junction nucleotides: 4. The CDR3 region is CASSFTGGYYEQYV. CDR3 sequence (DNA): TGTGCCAGCAGCTTCACAGGGGGGTACTACGAGCAGTACGTC.

This chain joins TRBV3-1 (or the pseudogene TRBV3-2) and TRBJ1-5, with D unresolved. Trimming pared 2 bases from V and 4 bases from J, leaving 9 bases between. From germline, CDR1 is LGHDT and CDR2 YNNKEL (reference sequence). The length of the CDR3 is 14 residues. CDR3 sequence: CASSQSEYNQPQHF. The CDR3 region has the DNA TGTGCCAGCAGCCAAAGCGAGTATAATCAGCCCCAGCATTTT.

The J gene is TRBJ2-1, the V gene TRBV28; TRBD2 aligns across 7 bases. V lost 1 base to trimming and J lost 4 bases; unmatched junction nucleotides: 4. The CDR3 totals 15 residues. The germline V gene has CDR1 MDHEN and CDR2 SYDVKM. The CDR3 here is CASSLFLAEYNEQFF. Written as DNA, the CDR3 is TGTGCCAGCAGTTTATTCCTAGCGGAGTACAATGAGCAGTTCTTC.

The V call is TRBV28, the J call TRBJ1-5, with TRBD1 matching over 7 bases. The germline V gene has CDR1 MDHEN and CDR2 SYDVKM. This CDR3 contains 14 residues. J lost 3 bases, V lost 5 bases, and 4 bases had no gene match. The CDR3 sequence: CASSDGQVNQPQHF. The CDR3 region has the DNA TGTGCCAGCAGTGACGGACAGGTCAATCAGCCCCAGCATTTT.

This clone was recorded only once. The CDR3 region has the DNA TGCGCCAGCAGCCCTGGGGAGGGGAGGGAGACCCAGTACTTC. As protein: CASSPGEGRETQYF. This chain connects TRBV5-1 to TRBJ2-5, with 7 positions matching TRBD2. The CDR3 length is 14 residues. Germline CDR1 reads SGHRS; CDR2 reads YFSETQ. After removal of 4 bases from V and 5 bases from J, the junction contained 8 bases not matched to a gene. The full variable domain, completed using reference TRBV5-1 and TRBJ2-5, is KAGVTQTPRYLIKTRGQQVTLSCSPISGHRSVSWYQQTPGQGLQFLFEYFSETQRNKGNFPGRFSGRQFSNSRSEMNVSTLELGDSALYLCASSPGEGRETQYFGPGTRLLVL.

This chain uses TRBV7-9 with TRBJ1-6; 8 nucleotides align to TRBD1. CDR3 length: 16 residues. Germline V gene sequence: CDR1 SEHNR, CDR2 FQNEAQ (reference sequence). V shed 7 bases and J 7 bases; nucleotides not matched to a gene: 12. The CDR3 region has the DNA TGTGCCAGCAACCGATCAGGACAGGGTCCAAATTCACCCCTCCACTTT. This encodes CASNRSGQGPNSPLHF.

The chain couples TRBV7-6 to TRBJ2-2; 12 bases match TRBD2. CDR3 size: 19 residues. V was clipped by 2 bases and J by 4 bases; unmatched bases: 11. Germline CDR1 reads SGHVS; CDR2 reads FNYEAQ. CDR3 DNA sequence: TGTGCCAGCAGCTTAATTCCCCTAGCGGGAGGGCGGACCACCGGGGAGCTGTTTTTT. This codes for CASSLIPLAGGRTTGELFF.

This clone was recorded once. This chain connects TRBV9 to TRBJ2-6, with D maybe TRBD2 (6 bases). The CDR3 is 16 residues long. Per the germline V gene, CDR1 is SGDLS and CDR2 is YYNGEE. The V end lost 0 bases, the J end lost 4 bases, and 11 bases lay between the germline ends. CDR3 residues: CASSVGRGSGANVLTF. CDR3 DNA sequence: TGTGCCAGCAGCGTAGGGAGGGGCTCAGGGGCCAACGTCCTGACTTTC.

The chain is built from TRBV5-1 and TRBJ2-1; possibly TRBD1 for D (6 bases). The germline gives CDR1 SGHRS, CDR2 YFSETQ. Trimming took 2 bases from V and 4 from J, leaving 7 bases between them. The CDR3 sequence is 13 residues long. The CDR3 loop reads CASSFGQYNEQFF. The CDR3 DNA is TGCGCCAGCAGCTTCGGACAGTACAATGAGCAGTTCTTC.

This clone was observed a single time. The rearrangement uses TRBV7-6 and TRBJ2-2; the match to TRBD2 covers 9 bases. V shed 3 bases and J 4 bases; nucleotides not matched to a gene: 3. This CDR3 contains 15 residues. Germline assignment: CDR1 SGHVS and CDR2 FNYEAQ. CDR3 loop: CASSFRRGGTGELFF. The DNA of the CDR3 is TGTGCCAGCAGCTTCCGGCGGGGGGGCACCGGGGAGCTGTTTTTT.

V usage is TRBV24-1 and J usage is TRBJ2-4, with a tentative D call TRBD1 (5 bases). Trimming pared 6 bases from V and 6 bases from J, leaving 11 bases between. CDR3 length: 13 residues. Germline lookup yields CDR1 KGHDR and CDR2 SFDVKD. The CDR3 nucleotides read TGTGCCACCAGTTCCCAGGGCGGAAACATTCAGTACTTC. It yields the protein CATSSQGGNIQYF.

This chain connects TRBV12-3 or TRBV12-4 to TRBJ2-5, with TRBD1 matching over 9 bases. After removal of 5 bases from V and 5 bases from J, the junction contained 3 bases not matched to a gene. The CDR3 has 13 amino acids. The CDR3: CASSGGTGETQYF. The DNA for the CDR3 is TGTGCCAGCAGTGGGGGGACAGGGGAGACCCAGTACTTC.

The chain recombines TRBV7-9 with TRBJ1-1; 7 bases are a match to TRBD1. Germline CDR1 SEHNR, CDR2 FQNEAQ (reference sequence). The CDR3 consists of 15 residues. With V trimmed by 5 bases and J by 1 base, 7 bases remained unmatched. The CDR3 spells CASSTRDSPNTEAFF. The CDR3 DNA follows: TGTGCCAGCAGCACCCGGGACAGCCCGAACACTGAAGCTTTCTTT.

This sequence joins TRBV5-3 and TRBJ2-7, with D maybe TRBD1 (6 bases). TRBV5-3 is filed as an ORF, its function uncertain. The V gene lost 3 bases and the J gene lost 3 bases, with 19 bases spanning the gap. This CDR3 contains 16 residues. The CDR3, as DNA: TGTGCCAGAAGCTCTACGAACTCGGACAGAAACTACGAGCAGTACGTC. Translated, it gives CARSSTNSDRNYEQYV.

The table lists this clone with a count of one. The chain uses TRBV20-1 and TRBJ1-1; D gene ambiguous. CDR1 and CDR2 from the germline V gene are DFQATT and SNEGSKA (reference sequence). V lost 3 bases, J lost 8 bases, and 7 bases lay in between. This CDR3 is built from 10 residues. CDR3 residues: CSASFKEAFF. CDR3 coding DNA: TGCAGTGCTAGTTTTAAAGAAGCTTTCTTT.

This chain joins TRBV25-1 and TRBJ2-1, with 11 bases lining up with TRBD1. CDR1 and CDR2 (germline): MGHDK, SYGVNS. V gave up 2 bases and J gave up 7 bases; unmatched junction bases: 4. The CDR3 is made up of 15 amino acids. CDR3 amino acids: CASSEGTGGWNEQFF. The CDR3 coding sequence is TGTGCCAGCAGTGAAGGGACAGGGGGGTGGAATGAGCAGTTCTTC.

The chain carries TRBV10-1 and TRBJ1-4, with unresolved D. Looked up from germline, CDR1 is WNHNN and CDR2 is SYGVQD (reference sequence). This CDR3 is 13 amino acids long. The V and J ends lost 6 bases and 8 bases respectively, with 13 bases between them. The CDR3: CASSVTAGEKLFF. Written as DNA, the CDR3 is TGCGCCAGCAGCGTGACCGCGGGAGAAAAACTGTTTTTT.

The J gene is TRBJ2-3, the V gene TRBV19; 8 nucleotides align to TRBD2. Germline-derived CDR1 and CDR2 are LNHDA and SQIVND (reference sequence). With 6 bases clipped from V and 1 base from J, the junction kept 6 bases outside the gene matches. CDR3 length equals 15 residues. The CDR3 coding sequence is TGTGCCAGTAGGGAAGCGGGAGCGGGCACAGATACGCAGTATTTT. The encoded protein is CASREAGAGTDTQYF. Supplemented by reference TRBV19 and TRBJ2-3, the full variable domain reads DGGITQSPKYLFRKEGQNVTLSCEQNLNHDAMYWYRQDPGQGLRLIYYSQIVNDFQKGDIAEGYSVSREKKESFPLTVTSAQKNPTAFYLCASREAGAGTDTQYFGPGTRLTVL.

The chain recombines TRBV5-4 with TRBJ2-7; no definite D call. The CDR3 loop spans 14 amino acids. V lost 0 bases, J lost 2 bases, and 9 bases lay in between. Germline CDR1 and CDR2: SGHNT and YYREEE (reference sequence). The CDR3 coding sequence is TGTGCCAGCAGCTTGGGTCAGGCCCCCTACGAGCAGTACGTC. Translated, it gives CASSLGQAPYEQYV.

The DNA for the CDR3 is TGTGCCAGCAGCTTGGGTTTTGGTCAGGTTAATTCACCCCTCCACTTT. Amino acids: CASSLGFGQVNSPLHF. This sequence joins TRBV5-5 and TRBJ1-6; D remains ambiguous. Germline V gene lookup returns CDR1 SGHKS and CDR2 YYEKEE (reference sequence). V was pared by 0 bases and J by 6 bases, with 13 bases between. CDR3 length equals 16 residues. Full variable domain (outside the CDR3, taken from reference TRBV5-5 and TRBJ1-6): DAGVTQSPTHLIKTRGQQVTLRCSPISGHKSVSWYQQVLGQGPQFIFQYYEKEERGRGNFPDRFSARQFPNYSSELNVNALLLGDSALYLCASSLGFGQVNSPLHFGNGTRLTVT.

This chain links TRBV5-4 with TRBJ1-2, with D uncertain. With 2 bases removed from V and 4 bases from J, the gap between germline ends came to 12 bases. This CDR3 has 14 residues. Germline lookup yields CDR1 SGHNT and CDR2 YYREEE (reference sequence). The CDR3 coding sequence is TGTGCCAGCAGCTTATCGGCACAGTCCTATGGCTACACCTTC. Amino acid sequence: CASSLSAQSYGYTF. The entire variable domain, with the rest obtained from reference TRBV5-4 and TRBJ1-2, is as follows: ETGVTQSPTHLIKTRGQQVTLRCSSQSGHNTVSWYQQALGQGPQFIFQYYREEENGRGNFPPRFSGLQFPNYSSELNVNALELDDSALYLCASSLSAQSYGYTFGSGTRLTVV.